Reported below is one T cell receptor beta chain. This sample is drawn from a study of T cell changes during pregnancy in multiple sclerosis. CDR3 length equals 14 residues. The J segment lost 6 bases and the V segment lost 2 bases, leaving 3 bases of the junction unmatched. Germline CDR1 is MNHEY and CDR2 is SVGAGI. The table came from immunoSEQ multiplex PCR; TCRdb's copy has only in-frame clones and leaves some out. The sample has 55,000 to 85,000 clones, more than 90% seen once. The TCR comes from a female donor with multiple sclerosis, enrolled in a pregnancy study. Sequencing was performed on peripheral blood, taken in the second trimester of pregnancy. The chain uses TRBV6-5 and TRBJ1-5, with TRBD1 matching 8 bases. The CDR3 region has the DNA TGTGCCAGCAGTTACGGGACAGGAGGTCAGCCCCAGCATTTT. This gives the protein CASSYGTGGQPQHF.